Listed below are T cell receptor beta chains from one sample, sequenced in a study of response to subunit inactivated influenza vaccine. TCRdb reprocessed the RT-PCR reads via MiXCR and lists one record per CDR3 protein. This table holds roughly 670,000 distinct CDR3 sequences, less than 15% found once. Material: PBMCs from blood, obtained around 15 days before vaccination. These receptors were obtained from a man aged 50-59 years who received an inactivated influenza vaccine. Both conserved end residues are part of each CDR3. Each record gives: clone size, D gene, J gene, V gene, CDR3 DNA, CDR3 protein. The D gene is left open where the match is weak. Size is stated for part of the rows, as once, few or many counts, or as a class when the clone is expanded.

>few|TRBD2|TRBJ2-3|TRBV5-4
TGTGCCAGCAGCCTACCGAAATCCGGGACTAGCGGGGGGGCTGGTACGCAGTATTTT
CASSLPKSGTSGGAGTQYF
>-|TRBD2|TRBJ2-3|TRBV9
TGTGCCAGCAGCAGTGGGAGGGCCGGAGATACGCAGTATTTT
CASSSGRAGDTQYF
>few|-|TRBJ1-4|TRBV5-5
TGTGCCAGCAGCTTGATGGCCCTCGAAAAACTGTTTTTT
CASSLMALEKLFF
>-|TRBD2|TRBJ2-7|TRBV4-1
TGCGCCAGCAGCCCGAGCTGGGCGGGGGGGTCCTACGAGCAGTACTTC
CASSPSWAGGSYEQYF
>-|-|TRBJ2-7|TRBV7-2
TGTGCCAGCAGCTTAGTGGGGGCAGCGGGTTCCTACGAGCAGTACTTC
CASSLVGAAGSYEQYF
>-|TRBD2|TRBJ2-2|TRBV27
TGTGCCAGCAGTTTATCGAGAGGGACTAGCGTCCTCGGGGAGCTGTTTTTT
CASSLSRGTSVLGELFF
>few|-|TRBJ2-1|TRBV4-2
TGTGCCAGCAGCCAAGCCCCCGGGAGCTTTAATGAGCAGTTCTTC
CASSQAPGSFNEQFF
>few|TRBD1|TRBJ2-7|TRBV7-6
TGTGCCAGCAGCCTACTCGGGGACAGTTCCCCGGGGGAGCAGTACTTC
CASSLLGDSSPGEQYF
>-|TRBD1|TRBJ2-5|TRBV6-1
TGTGCCAGCAGTGAAGCCCCGGGACAGGGGAAAGAGACCCAGTACTTC
CASSEAPGQGKETQYF
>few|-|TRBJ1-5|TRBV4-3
TGCGCCAGCAGCCTAGGACGGTTCCCCAATCAGCCCCAGCATTTT
CASSLGRFPNQPQHF
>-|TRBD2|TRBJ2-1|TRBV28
TGTGCCAGCAGTTTATTAGGCCCGACTAGCGGGAGGGCCTTAAATGAGCAGTTCTTC
CASSLLGPTSGRALNEQFF
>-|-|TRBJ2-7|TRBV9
TGTGCCAGCAGCACTGAAGGAGGGGAGCAGTACTTC
CASSTEGGEQYF
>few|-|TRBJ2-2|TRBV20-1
TGCAGTGCTAGAGTAGTGGGGAACGGGGAGCTGTTTTTT
CSARVVGNGELFF
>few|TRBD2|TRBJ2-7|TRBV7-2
TGTGCCAGCAGCCTCCGGACTAGCGGGAGGAGTTACGAGCAGTACTTC
CASSLRTSGRSYEQYF
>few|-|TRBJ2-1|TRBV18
TGTGCCAGCTCACTTCGGGAGACAGGGTCCTACAATGAGCAGTTCTTC
CASSLRETGSYNEQFF
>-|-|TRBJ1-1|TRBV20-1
TGCAGTGCTAGAGATTCACAGACCTCTGAAGCTTTCTTT
CSARDSQTSEAFF
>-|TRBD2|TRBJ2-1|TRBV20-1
TGCAGTGCCCCCGGCCTAGCGGACTCCTACAATGAGCAGTTCTTC
CSAPGLADSYNEQFF
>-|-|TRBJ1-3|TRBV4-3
TGCGCCAGCAGCCAAGATTCGGGGGCTGGAAACACCATATATTTT
CASSQDSGAGNTIYF
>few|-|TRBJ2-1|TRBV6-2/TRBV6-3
TGTGCCAGCAGTGCCCCGGGGCTAGCCTACAATGAGCAGTTCTTC
CASSAPGLAYNEQFF
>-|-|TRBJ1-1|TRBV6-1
TGTGCCAGCAGTGGGGAGTACACTGAAGCTTTCTTT
CASSGEYTEAFF
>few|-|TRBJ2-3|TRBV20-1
TGCAGTGCTAGCAGGGCCCCCATCACCACAGATACGCAGTATTTT
CSASRAPITTDTQYF
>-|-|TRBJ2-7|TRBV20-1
TGCAGTGCTAGAGTCAAGGGAACCTACGAGCAGTACTTC
CSARVKGTYEQYF
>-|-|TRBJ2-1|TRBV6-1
TGTGCCAGCAGTCAACAGGGTCCCAATGAGCAGTTCTTC
CASSQQGPNEQFF
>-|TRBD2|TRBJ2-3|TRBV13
TGTGCCGGCAGCTCCAAACTAGCGGAAGCAACAGATACGCAGTATTTT
CAGSSKLAEATDTQYF
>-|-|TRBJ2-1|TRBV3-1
TGTGCCAGCAGCCAAGAAGGCAGAATATACAATGAGCAGTTCTTC
CASSQEGRIYNEQFF
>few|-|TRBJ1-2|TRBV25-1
TGTGCCAGCATAGGGGGGGTGGAAGGCTACACCTTC
CASIGGVEGYTF
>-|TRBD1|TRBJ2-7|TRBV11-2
TGTGCCAGCAGCTTGATCCGGGACAGGAGGCCCGAGCAGTACTTC
CASSLIRDRRPEQYF
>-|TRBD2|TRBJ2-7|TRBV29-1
TGCAGCGTGACAGGGGACCCTACTAGCGGGAGGCTCTACGAGCAGTACTTC
CSVTGDPTSGRLYEQYF
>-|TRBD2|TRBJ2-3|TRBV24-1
TGTGCCACCAGTGATCCCAGACTAGCGGACGCACGGGATACGCAGTATTTT
CATSDPRLADARDTQYF
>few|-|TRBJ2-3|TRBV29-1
TGCAGCGTTAATGATAGGTTAGCGACTAGCACAGATACGCAGTATTTT
CSVNDRLATSTDTQYF
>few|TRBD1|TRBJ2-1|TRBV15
TGTGCCACCAGCAGAGATATACGGCGGGGACAGGGCTACAATGAGCAGTTCTTC
CATSRDIRRGQGYNEQFF
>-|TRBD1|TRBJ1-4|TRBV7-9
TGTGCCAGCAGCCCGACAGGGCAGAATGAAAAACTGTTTTTT
CASSPTGQNEKLFF
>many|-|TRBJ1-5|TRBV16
TGTGCCAGCAGCCAATCTCGCCGAAATAGCAATCAGCCCCAGCATTTT
CASSQSRRNSNQPQHF
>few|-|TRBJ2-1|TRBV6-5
TGTGCCAGCAGTTTTCCCCGACAGAACAATGAGCAGTTCTTC
CASSFPRQNNEQFF
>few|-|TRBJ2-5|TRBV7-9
TGTGCCAGCAGCTCCGAGTTCCGTGGTGAGACCCAGTACTTC
CASSSEFRGETQYF
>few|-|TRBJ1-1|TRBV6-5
TGTGCCAGCAGGGCAGGGGTAGGAGCTTTCTTT
CASRAGVGAFF
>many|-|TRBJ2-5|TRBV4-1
TGCGCCAGCAGCCAAGAAGCTAACTACCAAGAGACCCAGTACTTC
CASSQEANYQETQYF
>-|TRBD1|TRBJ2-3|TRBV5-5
TGTGCCAGCAGCTTGAGACAGGGGACTCCCACAGATACGCAGTATTTT
CASSLRQGTPTDTQYF
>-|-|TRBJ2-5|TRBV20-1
TGCAGTACAACGAAGGGGGGACGGCCAGAGACCCAGTACTTC
CSTTKGGRPETQYF
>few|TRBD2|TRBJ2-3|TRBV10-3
TGTGCCATCAGTAATGGACTAGCGGGGCGCACAGATACGCAGTATTTT
CAISNGLAGRTDTQYF